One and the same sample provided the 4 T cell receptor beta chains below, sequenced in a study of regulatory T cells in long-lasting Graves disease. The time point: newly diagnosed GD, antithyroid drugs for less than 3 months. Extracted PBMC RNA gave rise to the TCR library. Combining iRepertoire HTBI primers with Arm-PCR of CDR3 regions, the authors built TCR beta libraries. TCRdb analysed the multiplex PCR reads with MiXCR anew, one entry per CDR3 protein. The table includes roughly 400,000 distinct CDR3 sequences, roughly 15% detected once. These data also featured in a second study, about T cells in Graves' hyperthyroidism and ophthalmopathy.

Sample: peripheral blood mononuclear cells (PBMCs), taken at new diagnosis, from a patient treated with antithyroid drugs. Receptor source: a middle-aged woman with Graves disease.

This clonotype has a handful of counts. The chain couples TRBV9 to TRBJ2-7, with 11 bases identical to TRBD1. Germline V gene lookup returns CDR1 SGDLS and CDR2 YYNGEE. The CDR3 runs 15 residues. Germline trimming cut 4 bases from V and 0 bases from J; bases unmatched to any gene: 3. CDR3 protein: CASSTGQGASYEQYF. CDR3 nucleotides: TGTGCCAGCAGCACCGGACAGGGGGCCTCCTACGAGCAGTACTTC.

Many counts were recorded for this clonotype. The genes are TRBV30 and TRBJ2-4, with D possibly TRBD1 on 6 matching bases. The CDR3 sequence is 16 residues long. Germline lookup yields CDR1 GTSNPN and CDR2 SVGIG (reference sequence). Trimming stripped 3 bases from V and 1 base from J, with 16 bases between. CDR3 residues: CAWRRYRVRAKNIQYF. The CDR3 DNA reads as TGTGCCTGGAGGAGGTACAGGGTGCGGGCCAAAAACATTCAGTACTTC.

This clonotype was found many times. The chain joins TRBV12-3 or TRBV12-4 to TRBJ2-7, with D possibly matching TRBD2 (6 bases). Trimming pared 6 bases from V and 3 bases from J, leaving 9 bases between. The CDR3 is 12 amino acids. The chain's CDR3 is CASRMGGYEQYF. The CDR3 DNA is TGTGCCAGCAGAATGGGGGGCTACGAGCAGTACTTC.

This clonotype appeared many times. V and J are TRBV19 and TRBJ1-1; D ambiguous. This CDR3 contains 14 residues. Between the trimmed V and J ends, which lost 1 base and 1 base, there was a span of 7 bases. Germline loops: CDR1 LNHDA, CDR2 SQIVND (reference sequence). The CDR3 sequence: CASSIGHPNTEAFF. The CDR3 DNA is TGTGCCAGTAGTATAGGACACCCGAACACTGAAGCTTTCTTT.